This TCR beta chain was sequenced during a study of shared clonotypes between healthy human individuals. Study results and limitations: The authors sampled blood alone, and tissue repertoires likely differ. Expectations were that clonotype sharing among donors would be affected by sequencing depth.

Naive-designated CD8 cells lacked CD45RO, were positively enriched for CCR7, and omitted terminally differentiated effector memory CD45RA+ cells. The authors distributed each subset's genomic DNA evenly over several immunoSEQ plates. Authors' methods: There were no quality scores in the junction-only immunoSEQ sequences, so filtering differed. TCRdb's table, derived via immunoSEQ multiplex PCR, lists solely in-frame clones and lacks some. Clonal size and the V and J genes are those of that table, whereas D and trimming came from the DNA. The sample carries roughly 850,000 clones, approximately 97% recorded once. The CDR3 totals 19 residues. Note on this clone: Its specificity is unknown.

The clonotype comes from a man aged 30 to 45 in good health. Sample: naive CD8+ T cells sorted from blood. V gene TRBV1 combines with J gene TRBJ2-7; the DNA was not compared with TRBD1, the D call given in the table. TRBV1 is a pseudogene locus. The CDR3 reads CTSSPKPNIQGPRTYEQYF. The DNA of the CDR3 is TGCACCAGCAGCCCTAAACCTAATATACAGGGACCACGAACCTACGAGCAGTACTTC.